A single sample is the source of the 4 T cell receptor beta chains below, sequenced in a study of blood T cells in healthy people across ages. The authors ran a second PCR of 7 to 11 cycles using a sample-barcoded 5' primer and a J-beta primer mix. TCRdb redid the calling of the 5' RACE reads with MiXCR, one entry per CDR3 protein. The table shows around 670,000 distinct CDR3 sequences, with about 30% occurring only once. Sequencing was done on a sample of blood. These TCRs come from a woman of 80 years or more in good health.

This clonotype was recorded at least ten times. The chain has TRBV7-2 and TRBJ2-2; 10 nucleotides match TRBD1. The CDR3 is 15 amino acids. Looked up from germline, CDR1 is SGHTA and CDR2 is FQGNSA. V trimming: 4 bases; J trimming: 3 bases; junction bases outside the gene matches: 2. CDR3 nucleotides: TGTGCCAGCAGCTGGACAGGGGGATACACCGGGGAGCTGTTTTTT. It yields the protein CASSWTGGYTGELFF.

The J gene is TRBJ2-1, the V gene TRBV20-1; 10 positions agree with TRBD2. The CDR3 sequence is 14 residues long. The germline V gene has CDR1 DFQATT and CDR2 SNEGSKA (reference sequence). After removal of 5 bases from V and 10 bases from J, the junction contained 11 bases not matched to a gene. As DNA, the CDR3 is TGCAGTGCTGTTAGCGGGGGGTCCCGCGGGGAGCAGTTCTTC. Protein: CSAVSGGSRGEQFF.

The chain carries TRBV10-3 and TRBJ2-2; weak D call: TRBD2 (5 bases). Trimming pared 6 bases from V and 7 bases from J, leaving 15 bases between. This CDR3 is built from 14 residues. Germline assignment: CDR1 ENHRY and CDR2 SYGVKD. This CDR3 is CAIRESYEGGELFF. The CDR3 region has the DNA TGTGCCATCAGGGAATCTTACGAGGGCGGGGAGCTGTTTTTT.

Concerning this clonotype itself: A single base separates this from a much larger clone, so it may be a read error. V gene TRBV18 combines with J gene TRBJ2-1; no firm D call. The end of the DNA is better explained by TRBJ2-7, so the J call may be wrong. Germline V gives CDR1 KGHSH, CDR2 LQKENI. The CDR3 is 15 residues long. CDR3 coding DNA: TGTGCCAGCTCACGACCGACCGCCCCTTACAATGAGCAGTACTTC. It encodes CASSRPTAPYNEQYF.